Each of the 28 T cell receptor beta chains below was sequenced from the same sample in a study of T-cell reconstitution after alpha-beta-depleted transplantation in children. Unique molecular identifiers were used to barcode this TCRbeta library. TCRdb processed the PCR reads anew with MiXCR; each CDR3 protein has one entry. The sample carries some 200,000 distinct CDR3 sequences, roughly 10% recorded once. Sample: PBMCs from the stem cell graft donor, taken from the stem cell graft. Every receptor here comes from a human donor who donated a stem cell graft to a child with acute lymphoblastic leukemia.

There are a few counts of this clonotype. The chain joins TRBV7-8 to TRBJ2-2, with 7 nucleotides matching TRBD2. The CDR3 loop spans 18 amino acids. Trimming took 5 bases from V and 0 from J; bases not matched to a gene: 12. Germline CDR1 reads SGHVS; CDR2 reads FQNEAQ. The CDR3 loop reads CASSPLMAGTTNTGELFF. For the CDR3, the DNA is TGTGCCAGCAGCCCCCTGATGGCCGGGACTACGAACACCGGGGAGCTGTTTTTT.

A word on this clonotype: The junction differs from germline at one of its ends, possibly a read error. CDR3 sequence reads: CATSLGPGTTGFETQYF. The CDR3 DNA reads as TGTGCCACCAGCTTAGGACCGGGGACCACCGGTTTCGAGACCCAGTACTTC. The chain recombines TRBV7-2 with TRBJ2-5; D possibly matches TRBD1 or TRBD2 (5 bases each). CDR1 and CDR2 from the germline V gene are SGHTA and FQGNSA. The CDR3 runs 17 residues.

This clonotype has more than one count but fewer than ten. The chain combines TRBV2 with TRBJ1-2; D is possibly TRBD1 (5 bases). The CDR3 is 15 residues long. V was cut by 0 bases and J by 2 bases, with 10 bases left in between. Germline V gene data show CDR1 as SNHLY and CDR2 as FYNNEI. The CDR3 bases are TGTGCCAGCAGTGAAGCCGGGGGAGAAAACTATGGCTACACCTTC. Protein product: CASSEAGGENYGYTF.

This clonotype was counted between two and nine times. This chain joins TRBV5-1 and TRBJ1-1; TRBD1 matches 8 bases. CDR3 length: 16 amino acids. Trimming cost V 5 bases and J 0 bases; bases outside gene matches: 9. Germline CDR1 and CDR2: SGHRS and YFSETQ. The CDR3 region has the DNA TGCGCCAGCAGTTCTGGACAGGGAGTTATGAACACTGAAGCTTTCTTT. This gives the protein CASSSGQGVMNTEAFF.

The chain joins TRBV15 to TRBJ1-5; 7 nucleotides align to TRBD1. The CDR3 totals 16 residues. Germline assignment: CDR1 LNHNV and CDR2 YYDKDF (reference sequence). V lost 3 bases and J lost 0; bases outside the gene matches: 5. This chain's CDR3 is CATSSQTGASNQPQHF. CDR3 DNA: TGTGCCACCAGCAGCCAAACAGGGGCTAGCAATCAGCCCCAGCATTTT.

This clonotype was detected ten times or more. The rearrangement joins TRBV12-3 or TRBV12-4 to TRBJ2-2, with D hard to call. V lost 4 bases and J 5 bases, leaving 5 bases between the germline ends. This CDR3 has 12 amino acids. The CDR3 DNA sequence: TGTGCCAGCAGTTCAGAAACCGGGGAGCTGTTTTTT. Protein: CASSSETGELFF.

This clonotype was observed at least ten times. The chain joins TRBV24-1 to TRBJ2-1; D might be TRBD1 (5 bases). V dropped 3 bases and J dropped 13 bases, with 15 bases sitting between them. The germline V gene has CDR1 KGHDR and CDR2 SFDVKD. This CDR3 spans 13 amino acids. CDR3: CATSDGGRVDQFF. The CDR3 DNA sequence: TGTGCCACCAGTGATGGTGGCAGGGTTGATCAGTTCTTC.

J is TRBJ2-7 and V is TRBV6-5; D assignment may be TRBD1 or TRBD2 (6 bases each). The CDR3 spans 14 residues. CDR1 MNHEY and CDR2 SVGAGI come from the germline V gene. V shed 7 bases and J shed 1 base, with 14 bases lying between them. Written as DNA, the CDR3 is TGTGCCAGCATCAAGGGGGGTTCGTCCTACGAGCAGTACTTC. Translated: CASIKGGSSYEQYF.

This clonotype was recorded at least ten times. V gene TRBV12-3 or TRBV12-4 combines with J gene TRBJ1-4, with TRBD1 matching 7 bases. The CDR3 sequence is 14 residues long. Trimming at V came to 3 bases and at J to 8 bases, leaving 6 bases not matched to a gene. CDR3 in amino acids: CASSFRDRKEKLFF. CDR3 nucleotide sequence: TGTGCCAGCAGTTTCCGGGACAGAAAGGAAAAACTGTTTTTT.

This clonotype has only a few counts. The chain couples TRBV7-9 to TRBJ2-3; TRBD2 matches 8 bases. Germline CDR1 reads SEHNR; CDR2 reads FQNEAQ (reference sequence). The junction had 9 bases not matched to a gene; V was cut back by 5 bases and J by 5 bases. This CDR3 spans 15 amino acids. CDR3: CASSPGGSGKDTQYF. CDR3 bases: TGTGCCAGCAGCCCAGGTGGTAGCGGGAAAGATACGCAGTATTTT. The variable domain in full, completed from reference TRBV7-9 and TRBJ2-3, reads DTGVSQNPRHKITKRGQNVTFRCDPISEHNRLYWYRQTLGQGPEFLTYFQNEAQLEKSRLLSDRFSAERPKGSFSTLEIQRTEQGDSAMYLCASSPGGSGKDTQYFGPGTRLTVL.

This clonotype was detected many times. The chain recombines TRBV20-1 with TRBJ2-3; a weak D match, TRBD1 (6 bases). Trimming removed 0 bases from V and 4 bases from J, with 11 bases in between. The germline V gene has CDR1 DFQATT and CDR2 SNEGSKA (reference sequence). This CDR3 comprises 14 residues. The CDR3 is CSARDPGAADTQYF. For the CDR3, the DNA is TGCAGTGCTAGAGATCCAGGGGCAGCAGATACGCAGTATTTT.

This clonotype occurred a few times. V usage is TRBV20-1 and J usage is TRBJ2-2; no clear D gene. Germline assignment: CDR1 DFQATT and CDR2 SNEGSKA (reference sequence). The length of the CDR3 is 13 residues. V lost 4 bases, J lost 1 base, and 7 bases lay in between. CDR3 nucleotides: TGCAGTGCTACAGGCGGGAACACCGGGGAGCTGTTTTTT. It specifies CSATGGNTGELFF.

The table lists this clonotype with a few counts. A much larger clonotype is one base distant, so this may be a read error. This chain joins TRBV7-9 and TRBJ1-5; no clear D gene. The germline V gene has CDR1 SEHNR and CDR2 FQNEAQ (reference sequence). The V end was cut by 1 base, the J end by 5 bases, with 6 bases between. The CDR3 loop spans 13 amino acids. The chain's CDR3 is CASSLERDQPQHF. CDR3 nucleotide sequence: TGTGCCAGCAGCTTAGAGCGGGATCAGCCCCAGCATTTT.

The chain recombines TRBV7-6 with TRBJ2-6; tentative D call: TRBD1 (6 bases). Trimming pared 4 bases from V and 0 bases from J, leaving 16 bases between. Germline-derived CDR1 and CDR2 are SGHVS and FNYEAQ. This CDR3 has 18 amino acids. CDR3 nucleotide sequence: TGTGCCAGCAGCTCCCCTCCAGGGGCGATCTCTGGGGCCAACGTCCTGACTTTC. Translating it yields CASSSPPGAISGANVLTF. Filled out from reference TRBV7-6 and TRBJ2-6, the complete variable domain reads GAGVSQSPRYKVTKRGQDVALRCDPISGHVSLYWYRQALGQGPEFLTYFNYEAQQDKSGLPNDRFSAERPEGSISTLTIQRTEQRDSAMYRCASSSPPGAISGANVLTFGAGSRLTVL.

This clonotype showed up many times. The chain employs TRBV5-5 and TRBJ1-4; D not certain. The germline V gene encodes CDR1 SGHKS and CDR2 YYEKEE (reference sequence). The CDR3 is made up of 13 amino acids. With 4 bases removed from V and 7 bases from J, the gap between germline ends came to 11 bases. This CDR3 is CASSLGPGEKLFF. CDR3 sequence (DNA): TGTGCCAGCAGCCTCGGTCCGGGTGAAAAACTGTTTTTT.

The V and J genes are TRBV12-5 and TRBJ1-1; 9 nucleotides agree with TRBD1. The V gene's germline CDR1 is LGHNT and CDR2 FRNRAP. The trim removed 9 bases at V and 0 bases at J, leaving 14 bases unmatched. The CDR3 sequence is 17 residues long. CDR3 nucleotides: TGTGCTAGCGGCTACAGGGGGCTTGCCGGAGTGAACACTGAAGCTTTCTTT. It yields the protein CASGYRGLAGVNTEAFF.

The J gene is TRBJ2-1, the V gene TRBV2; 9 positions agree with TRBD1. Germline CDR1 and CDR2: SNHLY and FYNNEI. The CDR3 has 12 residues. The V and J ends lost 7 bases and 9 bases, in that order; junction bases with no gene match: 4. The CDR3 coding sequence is TGTGCCAGCAACGAGGGACAGGGTGAGCAGTTCTTC. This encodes CASNEGQGEQFF.

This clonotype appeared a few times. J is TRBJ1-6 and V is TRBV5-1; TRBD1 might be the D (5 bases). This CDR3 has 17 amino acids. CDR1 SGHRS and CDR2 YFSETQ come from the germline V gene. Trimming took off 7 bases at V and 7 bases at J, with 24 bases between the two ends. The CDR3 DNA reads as TGCGCCAGCCACCCATCCCCCGGGGGGTTAAGGAATTCACCCCTCCACTTT. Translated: CASHPSPGGLRNSPLHF.

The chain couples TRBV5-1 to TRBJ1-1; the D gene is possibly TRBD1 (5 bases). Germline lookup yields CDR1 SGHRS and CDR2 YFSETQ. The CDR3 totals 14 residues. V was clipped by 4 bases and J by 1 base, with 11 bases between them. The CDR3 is CASSGGTANTEAFF. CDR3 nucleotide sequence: TGCGCCAGCAGCGGCGGGACGGCGAACACTGAAGCTTTCTTT.

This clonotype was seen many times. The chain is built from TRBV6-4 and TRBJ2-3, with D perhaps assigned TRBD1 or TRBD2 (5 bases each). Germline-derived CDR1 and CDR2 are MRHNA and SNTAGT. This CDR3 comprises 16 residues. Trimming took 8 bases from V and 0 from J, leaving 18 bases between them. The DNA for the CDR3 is TGTGCCAGCTCCTCGAAGGGGAGCGGCAGCACAGATACGCAGTATTTT. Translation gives CASSSKGSGSTDTQYF.

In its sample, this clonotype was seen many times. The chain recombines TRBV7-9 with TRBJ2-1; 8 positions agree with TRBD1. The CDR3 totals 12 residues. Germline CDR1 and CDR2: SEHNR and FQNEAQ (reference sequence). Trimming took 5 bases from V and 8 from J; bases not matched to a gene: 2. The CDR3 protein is CASSHRGDEQFF. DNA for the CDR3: TGTGCCAGCAGCCACAGGGGGGATGAGCAGTTCTTC.

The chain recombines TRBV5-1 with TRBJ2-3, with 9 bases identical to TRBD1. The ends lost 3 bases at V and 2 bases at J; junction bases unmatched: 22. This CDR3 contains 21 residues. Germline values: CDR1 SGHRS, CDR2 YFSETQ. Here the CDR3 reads CASSSLSGTGRLRTYTDTQYF. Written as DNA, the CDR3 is TGCGCCAGCAGCTCGTTATCCGGGACAGGGCGATTGCGGACCTACACAGATACGCAGTATTTT.

CDR3: CAIDTGVKDTQYF. In DNA form, the CDR3 reads TGTGCCATCGATACAGGGGTGAAGGATACGCAGTATTTT. The V gene is TRBV12-3 or TRBV12-4, the J gene TRBJ2-3; 7 bases line up with TRBD1. Trimming cost V 10 bases and J 6 bases; bases outside gene matches: 10. The CDR3 has 13 amino acids.

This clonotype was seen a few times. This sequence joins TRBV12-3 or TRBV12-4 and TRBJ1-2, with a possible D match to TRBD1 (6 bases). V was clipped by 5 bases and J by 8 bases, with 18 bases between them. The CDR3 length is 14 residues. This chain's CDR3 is CASSGQIPTRGYTF. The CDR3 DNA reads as TGTGCCAGCAGTGGACAGATCCCTACGCGGGGCTACACCTTC.

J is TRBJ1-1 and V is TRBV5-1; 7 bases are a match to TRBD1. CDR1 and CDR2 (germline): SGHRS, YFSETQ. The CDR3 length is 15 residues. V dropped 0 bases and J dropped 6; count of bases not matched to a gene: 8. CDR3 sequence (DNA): TGCGCCAGCAGCTTGGACAGGGGACGTCTCGCTGAAGCTTTCTTT. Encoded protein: CASSLDRGRLAEAFF.

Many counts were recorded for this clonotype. The CDR3 sequence: CASSPRGGINEQFF. The DNA of the CDR3 is TGCGCCAGCAGCCCGAGGGGGGGTATCAATGAGCAGTTCTTC. The V and J genes are TRBV5-1 and TRBJ2-1; tentatively, D is TRBD2 (7 bases). Trimming left V 4 bases short and J 6 bases short, with 14 bases between. CDR1 SGHRS and CDR2 YFSETQ come from the germline V gene. This CDR3 comprises 14 residues.

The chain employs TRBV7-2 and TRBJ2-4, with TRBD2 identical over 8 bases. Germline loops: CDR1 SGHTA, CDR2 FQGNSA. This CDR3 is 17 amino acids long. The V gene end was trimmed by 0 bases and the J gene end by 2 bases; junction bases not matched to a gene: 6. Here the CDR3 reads CTSSLALTGGSKNIQYF. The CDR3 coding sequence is TGTACCAGCAGCTTAGCCCTAACGGGGGGGTCCAAAAACATTCAGTACTTC.

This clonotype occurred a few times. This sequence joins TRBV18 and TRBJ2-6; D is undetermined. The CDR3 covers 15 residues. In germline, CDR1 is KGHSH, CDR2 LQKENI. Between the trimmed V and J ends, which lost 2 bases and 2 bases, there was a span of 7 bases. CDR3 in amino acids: CASSPGLTGANVLTF. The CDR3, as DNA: TGTGCCAGCTCACCAGGGCTAACTGGGGCCAACGTCCTGACTTTC.